This TCR beta chain was sequenced during a study of shared clonotypes between healthy human individuals (dated by TCRdb to about 2020). For the study in its entirety: A few men and a couple of women, aged 18 to 49 years, made up the cohort. For each donor, CD4 naive and CD4 memory were each run on three plates, CD8 naive on two plates, and CD8 memory on one plate. To estimate repertoire size and how much clonotypes are shared between individuals, the study performed deep sequencing of blood TCR repertoires from a few healthy adults. Libraries were prepared and TCR repertoires were sequenced by different laboratories using diverse techniques, in order to increase sequencing depth and limit assay-specific biases. Per donor, leukapheresis produced somewhere between about 0.85 and 10 billion PBMCs. General study outcomes and caveats: Sharing across a handful of donors was observed for approximately 5% of naive CD4, over 3% of naive CD8, roughly 2.4% of memory CD4, and roughly 0.4% of memory CD8 clonotypes. Based on pairwise subsampling, the degree of clonotype sharing among donors was expected to be affected by sequencing depth. Higher generation probabilities were observed for clonotypes shared by all four sorted-subset donors than for non-shared clonotypes. Incomplete sequencing was indicated by rarefaction of sorted-subset datasets, despite the large sequencing depth. Larger estimated clonotype richness was generally found for naive subsets than for memory subsets. Sampling was limited to blood, and TCR repertoires in tissue likely differ from TCR repertoires in blood. Because the study included a small number of donors, the genetic and exposure-history diversity represented was limited.

The germline ends are 14 bases apart after V is trimmed by 5 bases and J by 3 bases. CDR1 and CDR2 were assigned from the germline V gene (reference sequence) as LNHDA and SQIVND. The CDR3 contains 14 residues, cysteine and phenylalanine counted. The entry retains the CDR3 DNA only, 42 bases that are in frame from base 1. Concerning this clone: It has no known antigen specificity. No per-base quality is available; no much larger clone lies one base away.

TCR CDR3 regions were amplified from genomic DNA by multiplex PCR using the deep immunoSEQ assay. Extracted genomic DNA from each cell subset was distributed evenly across all wells of several immunoSEQ 96-well plates, and each plate was treated as a replicate. For sorted subsets, around 200 ng genomic DNA, equal to 30,000 to 35,000 T cell genomes, was loaded into each replicate PCR. The purified libraries were quantified using a Qubit 3.0 fluorometer, sized with a Bioanalyzer 2100, and then quantified again using the KAPA Library Quantification kit. A separate single-read 150-cycle Illumina NextSeq 550 flow cell was used to sequence each immunoSEQ 96-well plate. The paper's data handling went like this. Because only junctional sequences without quality scores were contained in the immunoSEQ output, filtering matching that applied to full-length reads could not be performed. To assign V/J genes and CDR3, sequences were annotated against IMGT germline references using PyIR, a Python wrapper for IgBLAST v1.9. Reads were filtered out if the reads had weak V/J assignments (E-value above 1e-6), no CDR3, stop codons, out-of-frame junctions, or ambiguous translated residues. A V3J clonotype was defined by an identical inferred V gene, J gene, and CDR3 amino acid sequence. Percentage overlap between repertoires was calculated by dividing the number of shared unique clonotypes by the size of the smaller repertoire. Repertoire richness was assessed with RTK rarefaction, the Chao1 estimator, and Recon v2.1 estimates of unobserved clonotypes. For all TCRbeta clonotypes obtained by the gDNA method from four donors, generation probabilities were computed with OLGA. Imported from immuneACCESS, the table was reduced by TCRdb to in-frame sequences with V and J called. These copies leave out some clones; in studies compared against another copy, an unresolved V gene accounts for under half, and the cause of the remainder is not known. The V and J calls and clone size come from that table; D and trimming were worked out from the DNA. This sample gives approximately 1,500,000 clones in total; roughly 96% of them show up just once. The top ten constitute approximately 1% of the sample.

The donors were healthy, HIV-negative adults with no recently reported acute infections or vaccinations. Every donor was a Caucasian adult living in Nashville, Tennessee, USA. CD4+ T cells were enriched by magnetic negative selection, after which naive cells were positively selected on CD45RA and the negative fraction was taken as the memory subset. Blood was obtained by leukapheresis, after which PBMCs were separated by Ficoll-Histopaque density gradient centrifugation and cryopreserved in liquid nitrogen vapor phase. Analytical flow cytometry was used to check the purity and quantity of each magnetically sorted T cell population. From each sorted fraction, genomic DNA was isolated and quantified by UV absorbance on a Nanodrop 2000c.

Sample: naive CD4+ T cells sorted from blood. The cell subset or site label, read with the paper, signifies: CD45RA+ positively selected. The sequence was obtained from a young man in good health. The chain couples TRBV19 to TRBJ2-7, with an unclear D gene assignment. DNA sequence: TGTGCCAGTAGTCCCCTGGTGGGAAACTACGAGCAGTACTTC. Its coded protein is CASSPLVGNYEQYF.